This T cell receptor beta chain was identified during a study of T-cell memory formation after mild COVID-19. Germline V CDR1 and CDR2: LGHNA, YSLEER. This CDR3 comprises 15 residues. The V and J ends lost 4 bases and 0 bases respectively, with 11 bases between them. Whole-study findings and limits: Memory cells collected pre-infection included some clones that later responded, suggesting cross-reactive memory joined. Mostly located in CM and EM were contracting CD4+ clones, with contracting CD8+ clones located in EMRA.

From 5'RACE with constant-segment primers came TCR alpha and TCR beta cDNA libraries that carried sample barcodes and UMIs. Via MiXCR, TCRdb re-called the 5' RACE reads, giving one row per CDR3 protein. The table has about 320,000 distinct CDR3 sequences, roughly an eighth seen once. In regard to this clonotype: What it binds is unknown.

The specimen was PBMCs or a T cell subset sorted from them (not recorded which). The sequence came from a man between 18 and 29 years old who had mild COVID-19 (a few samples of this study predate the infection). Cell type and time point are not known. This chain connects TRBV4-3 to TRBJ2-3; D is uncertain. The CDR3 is CASSPLPTSTDTQYF. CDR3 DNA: TGCGCCAGCAGCCCCCTCCCCACAAGCACAGATACGCAGTATTTT.